Following are 19 T cell receptor beta chains from one sample sequenced in a study of blood T cell repertoires in COVID-19. This table comes from immunoSEQ multiplex PCR, and its TCRdb copy is limited to in-frame clones, with some not included. Among approximately 300,000 clones listed, 75% to 90% were seen once. Sequenced material: PBMCs or T cells enriched from blood (not recorded which). The receptors shown here come from a woman in her 30s who had recovered from COVID-19.

This clone was counted only a few times. The gene calls are TRBV2 and TRBJ2-7; 11 bases match TRBD2. The ends lost 3 bases at V and 3 bases at J; junction bases unmatched: 7. Germline assignment: CDR1 SNHLY and CDR2 FYNNEI. The CDR3 is 16 amino acids. CDR3 protein: CASSERVTSGIYEQYF. As DNA, the CDR3 is TGTGCCAGCAGTGAGAGGGTGACTAGCGGGATCTACGAGCAGTACTTC.

The V and J genes are TRBV15 and TRBJ2-7; maybe TRBD1 (5 bases). Germline V gene data show CDR1 as LNHNV and CDR2 as YYDKDF (reference sequence). CDR3 length: 14 residues. The ends were cut back, 0 bases at V and 4 bases at J, with 10 bases in the middle. CDR3 coding DNA: TGTGCCACCAGCAGAGACTGGGGCTCTTACGAGCAGTACTTC. This gives the protein CATSRDWGSYEQYF.

The CDR3 loop is CASSVEEGLAYEQYF. The DNA for the CDR3 is TGTGCCAGCAGCGTAGAAGAGGGACTAGCGTACGAGCAGTACTTC. The chain carries TRBV9 and TRBJ2-7; TRBD2 aligns across 10 bases. This CDR3 region has 15 residues. V shed 0 bases and J 4 bases; nucleotides not matched to a gene: 4. Per the germline V gene, CDR1 is SGDLS and CDR2 is YYNGEE.

The chain carries TRBV11-2 and TRBJ2-7; 12 bases align to TRBD2. This CDR3 is built from 14 residues. V gave up 5 bases and J gave up 6 bases; unmatched junction bases: 5. Germline V gives CDR1 SGHAT, CDR2 FQNNGV. The CDR3 protein is CASSPGLAGFEQYF. CDR3 sequence (DNA): TGTGCCAGCAGCCCGGGACTAGCGGGTTTCGAGCAGTACTTC.

The CDR3 sequence: CAITTGASGGSDTQYF. CDR3 nucleotide sequence: TGTGCCATCACCACTGGGGCTAGCGGGGGCTCAGATACGCAGTATTTT. The V call is TRBV10-3, the J call TRBJ2-3; 10 bases are shared with TRBD2. Trimming cost V 7 bases and J 4 bases; bases outside gene matches: 11. The CDR3 sequence is 16 residues long. Germline values: CDR1 ENHRY, CDR2 SYGVKD.

V usage is TRBV5-1 and J usage is TRBJ1-4, with 10 positions matching TRBD1. The CDR3 covers 17 residues. Losses at the gene ends were 4 bases for V and 2 bases for J; bases not matched to a gene: 8. Per germline, CDR1 SGHRS and CDR2 YFSETQ. The CDR3: CASSRGQGLSTNEKLFF. CDR3 bases: TGCGCCAGCAGCCGGGGACAGGGGTTGTCGACTAATGAAAAACTGTTTTTT.

This chain connects TRBV2 to TRBJ2-7, with TRBD2 matching 9 bases. In germline, CDR1 is SNHLY, CDR2 FYNNEI. This CDR3 is built from 15 residues. V lost 5 bases to trimming and J lost 3 bases; unmatched junction nucleotides: 8. The DNA of the CDR3 is TGTGCCAGCAGTCTTAGCGGGAGTGATGACTACGAGCAGTACTTC. Encoded protein: CASSLSGSDDYEQYF.

This chain connects TRBV4-1 to TRBJ1-2, with D perhaps TRBD1 (6 bases). CDR3 length: 12 residues. V dropped 4 bases and J dropped 8 bases, with 11 bases sitting between them. Germline assignment: CDR1 MGHRA and CDR2 YSYEKL. The CDR3 reads CASSLTGYGYTF. The CDR3 DNA reads as TGCGCCAGCAGCCTAACAGGGTACGGCTACACCTTC.

The chain links TRBV6-6 to TRBJ2-7; weak D call: TRBD2 (5 bases). Trimming took 9 bases from V and 7 from J, leaving 19 bases between them. The CDR3 sequence is 13 residues long. Germline loops: CDR1 MNHNY, CDR2 SVGAGI (reference sequence). The CDR3 is CASADPATGEQYF. The DNA of the CDR3 is TGTGCCAGTGCCGACCCAGCGACGGGGGAGCAGTACTTC.

V usage is TRBV4-1 and J usage is TRBJ2-1; 8 nucleotides align to TRBD2. The junction had 9 bases not matched to a gene; V was cut back by 1 base and J by 4 bases. This CDR3 has 17 amino acids. Germline CDR1 is MGHRA and CDR2 is YSYEKL. In DNA form, the CDR3 reads TGCGCCAGCAGCCAAGGAAGAGCGGGGGCTAAATACAATGAGCAGTTCTTC. This sequence encodes CASSQGRAGAKYNEQFF.

V gene TRBV6-4 combines with J gene TRBJ1-2, with 8 bases that match TRBD1. The germline V gene encodes CDR1 MRHNA and CDR2 SNTAGT. The V gene end was trimmed by 6 bases and the J gene end by 7 bases; junction bases not matched to a gene: 13. The CDR3 loop spans 15 amino acids. The DNA of the CDR3 is TGTGCCAGCAGCGACCAGGGGGCCGGAGGTGGTGGCTACACCTTC. As protein: CASSDQGAGGGGYTF.

V usage is TRBV7-9 and J usage is TRBJ2-2; 14 nucleotides line up with TRBD2. The germline V gene has CDR1 SEHNR and CDR2 FQNEAQ (reference sequence). Unmatched junction bases numbered 1, after V lost 4 bases and J lost 0 bases. The CDR3 length is 17 residues. This CDR3 reads CASSSGLAGANTGELFF. The CDR3 nucleotides read TGTGCCAGCAGCTCGGGACTAGCGGGGGCGAACACCGGGGAGCTGTTTTTT.

J is TRBJ2-2 and V is TRBV5-1, with D possibly TRBD1 on 5 matching bases. The CDR3 totals 16 residues. The V end lost 1 base, the J end lost 1 base, and 11 bases lay between the germline ends. Per germline, CDR1 SGHRS and CDR2 YFSETQ. CDR3 coding DNA: TGCGCCAGCAGCTTGAGCGCAGGGCGGAACACCGGGGAGCTGTTTTTT. Protein product: CASSLSAGRNTGELFF.

The V gene is TRBV27, the J gene TRBJ2-7; D gene ambiguous. V lost 2 bases, J lost 5 bases, and 10 bases lay in between. Germline values: CDR1 MNHEY, CDR2 SMNVEV (reference sequence). The CDR3 sequence is 13 residues long. The CDR3 loop is CASSLTLSDEQYF. Written as DNA, the CDR3 is TGTGCCAGCAGTTTAACCCTCTCGGACGAGCAGTACTTC.

The chain recombines TRBV7-9 with TRBJ2-5; D may be TRBD2 (7 bases). In germline, CDR1 is SEHNR, CDR2 FQNEAQ (reference sequence). V shed 1 base and J shed 5 bases, with 20 bases lying between them. CDR3 length equals 17 residues. The CDR3 bases are TGTGCCAGCAGCTTAGAGGCGGGGGCGAGAGGGGAGGAGACCCAGTACTTC. Its translation: CASSLEAGARGEETQYF.

V and J are TRBV7-3 and TRBJ2-2; 11 bases agree with TRBD2. The V gene end was trimmed by 7 bases and the J gene end by 5 bases; junction bases not matched to a gene: 3. This CDR3 has 14 amino acids. In germline, CDR1 is SGHTA, CDR2 FQGTGA. CDR3 sequence reads: CASTIAGGTGELFF. The CDR3 DNA sequence: TGTGCCAGCACTATAGCGGGAGGGACCGGGGAGCTGTTTTTT.

CDR3 in DNA: TGTGCCAGCAGTGGAACCGGGACAGGGAATGGCTACACCTTC. Amino acids: CASSGTGTGNGYTF. The V and J genes are TRBV2 and TRBJ1-2, with 9 bases aligning to TRBD1. Looked up from germline, CDR1 is SNHLY and CDR2 is FYNNEI. CDR3 length: 14 residues. The ends lost 4 bases at V and 6 bases at J; junction bases unmatched: 6.

The rearrangement joins TRBV5-1 to TRBJ1-2; D unclear. The CDR3 sequence is 17 residues long. The germline V gene encodes CDR1 SGHRS and CDR2 YFSETQ. V was trimmed by 4 bases and J by 4 bases, leaving 23 bases between them. The CDR3 is CASSPPASPGSGYGYTF. CDR3 sequence (DNA): TGCGCCAGCAGCCCCCCCGCCAGCCCGGGATCAGGCTATGGCTACACCTTC.

The V call is TRBV6-5, the J call TRBJ2-1; D gene uncertain. The germline V gene has CDR1 MNHEY and CDR2 SVGAGI. V was shortened by 4 bases and J by 4 bases, with 14 bases between the two germline ends. This CDR3 region has 15 residues. Here the CDR3 reads CASSFDSSTYNEQFF. CDR3 sequence (DNA): TGTGCCAGCAGTTTCGACTCGTCCACGTACAATGAGCAGTTCTTC.